This record covers a single TCR beta chain. Trimming removed 7 bases at V and 5 bases at J, with 11 bases between. This CDR3 contains 13 residues. Germline lookup yields CDR1 KGHSH and CDR2 LQKENI. 60 Vbeta and 13 Jbeta primers were used in PCR. This table comes from immunoSEQ multiplex PCR, and its TCRdb copy is limited to in-frame clones, with some not included. Of approximately 150,000 clones detected, roughly four fifths appear once; the ten largest clones hold more than 2.5%. This entry comes from a study of cytomegalovirus exposure and HLA in healthy donors. This sequence originates from a man younger than 30 in good health and CMV-seropositive. The sample comprised PBMCs. The chain employs TRBV18 and TRBJ1-4, with D maybe TRBD1 (6 bases). The CDR3 here is CASCRTENEKLFF. The DNA of the CDR3 is TGTGCCAGCTGTCGGACAGAAAATGAAAAACTGTTTTTT.